This entry concerns a single TCR beta chain. Its cognate antigen is unknown. A library made for alpha chains picked up this beta chain off target, so its size means little. The germline V and J ends were trimmed by 1 base and 5 bases, with 12 bases remaining between them. The germline CDR1 and CDR2 sequences are LNHNV and YYDKDF (reference sequence). The CDR3 consists of 15 residues. As to time point: sample taken at primary tumor resection. Whole RNA came from tumor, nontumor lung or frozen PBMC and was sequenced without being sorted. The entry originates in a study of spatial heterogeneity in lung cancer. Overall study: Correlation of TCR transcript counts in tumor regions with a T cell module score from matched bulk RNA-seq was strong.

General study points: Mutation counts in tumors were tracked by counts of expanded intratumoral alpha and beta TCRs.

TCRdb ran MiXCR on the 5' RACE reads and lists one entry per CDR3 protein. The table records about 11,000 distinct CDR3 sequences, approximately 4.7% of them present only once. This chain connects TRBV15 to TRBJ2-1; weak D call: TRBD1 (6 bases). The origin of this receptor is a male donor with early-stage non-small cell lung cancer. The sample in question was lung tumor tissue, obtained at surgery. The CDR3 region has the DNA TGTGCCACCAGCAGAGTAGGGGCAGGGGACAATGAGCAGTTCTTC. As protein: CATSRVGAGDNEQFF. Together with reference TRBV15 and TRBJ2-1, the CDR3 gives the full variable domain: DAMVIQNPRYQVTQFGKPVTLSCSQTLNHNVMYWYQQKSSQAPKLLFHYYDKDFNNEADTPDNFQSRRPNTSFCFLDIRSPGLGDTAMYLCATSRVGAGDNEQFFGPGTRLTVL.